These T cell receptor beta chains were read from a single sample in a study of PD-1 blockade in classical Hodgkin lymphoma. This table comes from immunoSEQ multiplex PCR, and its TCRdb copy is limited to in-frame clones, with some not included. The sample consists of about 15,000 clones, 85% to 90% of them appearing once. The sample was peripheral blood mononuclear cells (PBMCs), taken at baseline. These receptors were obtained from a human donor with classical Hodgkin lymphoma. Both conserved end residues are part of each CDR3. The D gene is left open where the match is weak. Clone size is given for some rows only: seen once, a few or many times, or a class if the clone is expanded.

V	size	J	length	D	CDR3	DNA
TRBV7-9	NA	TRBJ1-1	15	NA	CASSLALAGSTEAFF	TGTGCCAGCAGCTTAGCCTTAGCAGGGTCCACTGAAGCTTTCTTT
TRBV28	NA	TRBJ1-2	14	TRBD1	CASSLGTGNYGYTF	TGTGCCAGCAGTTTAGGGACAGGGAACTATGGCTACACCTTC
TRBV2	NA	TRBJ2-1	13	NA	CASSFDIYNEQFF	TGTGCCAGCAGTTTCGACATCTACAATGAGCAGTTCTTC
TRBV28	few	TRBJ2-7	11	NA	CASSSYYEQYF	TGTGCCAGCAGTAGTTACTACGAGCAGTACTTC
TRBV7-9	NA	TRBJ1-5	15	NA	CASSPSGGALQPQHF	TGTGCCAGCAGCCCCAGTGGGGGCGCGTTGCAGCCCCAGCATTTT
TRBV7-7	NA	TRBJ2-1	14	TRBD2	CASSATLAGHEQFF	TGTGCCAGCAGCGCCACTTTAGCGGGACATGAGCAGTTCTTC
TRBV2	NA	TRBJ2-1	11	NA	CASRKNNEQFF	TGTGCCAGCAGAAAAAACAATGAGCAGTTCTTC
TRBV7-9	once	TRBJ1-2	12	NA	CASRRGEDGYTF	TGTGCCAGCCGGCGGGGGGAGGATGGCTACACCTTC
TRBV28	NA	TRBJ2-1	15	TRBD2	CASSLLTSLNNEQFF	TGTGCCAGCAGTTTATTGACTAGCCTAAACAATGAGCAGTTCTTC
TRBV28	NA	TRBJ2-1	15	TRBD2	CASSYSGGWDNEQFF	TGTGCCAGCAGTTACTCGGGGGGATGGGACAATGAGCAGTTCTTC
TRBV11-2	NA	TRBJ1-6	16	NA	CASSLDRLGWNSPLHF	TGTGCCAGCAGCTTAGATAGGTTAGGTTGGAATTCACCCCTCCACTTT
TRBV7-2	NA	TRBJ2-7	15	NA	CASSLASQDSYEQYF	TGTGCCAGCAGCTTAGCGTCTCAGGACTCCTACGAGCAGTACTTC
TRBV4-1	NA	TRBJ1-1	13	NA	CASSHEVNTEAFF	TGCGCCAGCAGCCATGAAGTGAACACTGAAGCTTTCTTT
TRBV11-2	NA	TRBJ2-1	14	TRBD1	CASSLATGYNEQFF	TGTGCCAGCAGCTTAGCGACAGGGTACAATGAGCAGTTCTTC
TRBV28	NA	TRBJ2-7	13	TRBD1	CASRTTGIHEQYF	TGTGCCAGCAGGACGACAGGGATCCACGAGCAGTACTTC
TRBV6-5	NA	TRBJ2-4	15	NA	CASRGGHRDQNIQYF	TGTGCCAGCAGGGGTGGGCACAGGGATCAAAACATTCAGTACTTC
TRBV14	once	TRBJ2-7	12	NA	CASSPQSYEQYF	TGTGCCAGCAGCCCGCAATCCTACGAGCAGTACTTC
TRBV13	NA	TRBJ1-5	14	NA	CASSLGQGGQPQHF	TGTGCCAGCAGCTTAGGCCAGGGCGGACAGCCCCAGCATTTT
TRBV5-6	NA	TRBJ2-1	11	NA	CASSLGPAQFF	TGTGCCAGCAGCTTGGGACCCGCGCAGTTCTTC
TRBV7-6	NA	TRBJ2-7	14	NA	CASSPRLLTYEQYF	TGTGCCAGCAGCCCTAGACTGTTAACCTACGAGCAGTACTTC
TRBV15	NA	TRBJ2-1	15	TRBD1	CATSRKRDRGNEQFF	TGTGCCACCAGCAGAAAACGGGACAGGGGCAATGAGCAGTTCTTC
TRBV5-4	NA	TRBJ1-4	15	TRBD1	CASSLKEGASEKLFF	TGTGCCAGCAGCTTAAAGGAGGGGGCTTCGGAAAAACTGTTTTTT
TRBV11-2	NA	TRBJ2-1	16	NA	CASSLSPGQGSNEQFF	TGTGCCAGCAGCTTATCCCCCGGGCAGGGGTCGAATGAGCAGTTCTTC
TRBV11-2	NA	TRBJ2-1	17	TRBD2	CASSLLGGGFLYNEQFF	TGTGCCAGCAGCCTCTTGGGGGGAGGGTTCCTATACAATGAGCAGTTCTTC
TRBV7-9	NA	TRBJ2-2	12	NA	CASSDSTGELFF	TGTGCCAGCAGCGATAGCACCGGGGAGCTGTTTTTT
TRBV11-2	medium-sized	TRBJ2-2	16	TRBD2	CASSTNAGGRAGELFF	TGTGCCAGCAGTACCAATGCCGGGGGGAGAGCCGGGGAGCTGTTTTTT
TRBV2	NA	TRBJ2-5	16	TRBD2	CASRGRTSGVQETQYF	TGTGCCAGCAGGGGGAGGACTAGCGGGGTTCAAGAGACCCAGTACTTC
TRBV5-1	NA	TRBJ1-2	15	NA	CASSLIGGNNYGYTF	TGCGCCAGCAGCCTTATAGGGGGGAATAACTATGGCTACACCTTC
TRBV7-6	NA	TRBJ1-1	13	NA	CASSTSGDTEAFF	TGTGCCAGCAGCACCTCAGGGGACACTGAAGCTTTCTTT
TRBV11-3	once	TRBJ2-5	16	TRBD1	CASSASGTGVRETQYF	TGTGCCAGCAGCGCCTCCGGGACAGGGGTTAGGGAGACCCAGTACTTC
TRBV19	NA	TRBJ1-1	15	NA	CASSIDEGRNTEAFF	TGTGCCAGTAGTATAGATGAGGGAAGGAACACTGAAGCTTTCTTT
TRBV2	NA	TRBJ2-3	16	TRBD1	CASSDVGQGVTDTQYF	TGTGCCAGCAGTGATGTGGGACAGGGAGTCACAGATACGCAGTATTTT
TRBV2	NA	TRBJ2-1	15	NA	CASSEWGASYNEQFF	TGTGCCAGCAGTGAATGGGGGGCGTCCTACAATGAGCAGTTCTTC
TRBV4-3	few	TRBJ2-1	18	TRBD2	CASSQNWGTAGPDNEQFF	TGCGCCAGCAGCCAAAATTGGGGAACAGCGGGACCCGACAATGAGCAGTTCTTC
TRBV5-5	NA	TRBJ2-1	15	NA	CASSRMGRSYNEQFF	TGTGCCAGCAGCCGCATGGGCAGATCCTACAATGAGCAGTTCTTC
TRBV6-5	once	TRBJ1-3	15	NA	CASSRDGNSGNTIYF	TGTGCCAGCAGCCGGGACGGAAACTCTGGAAACACCATATATTTT
TRBV12-5	few	TRBJ2-5	16	NA	CASGLGPGAGGKTQYF	TGTGCTAGTGGTTTGGGACCAGGGGCCGGGGGGAAGACCCAGTACTTC
TRBV7-8	once	TRBJ1-2	14	NA	CASSLLPANYGYTF	TGTGCCAGCAGCCTCTTACCAGCTAACTATGGCTACACCTTC
TRBV27	NA	TRBJ2-2	12	NA	CASSFGAGELFF	NA
TRBV19	NA	TRBJ2-1	18	NA	CASSIRTGSLSSYNEQFF	TGTGCCAGTAGTATAAGAACAGGCAGCCTAAGCTCCTACAATGAGCAGTTCTTC
TRBV25-1	NA	TRBJ1-2	14	NA	CASSDLTVNYGYTF	TGTGCCAGCAGTGACCTGACAGTGAACTATGGCTACACCTTC
TRBV5-1	NA	TRBJ2-7	13	NA	CASSPGHTYEQYF	TGCGCCAGCAGCCCCGGACATACCTACGAGCAGTACTTC
TRBV5-1	NA	TRBJ1-4	16	NA	CASSLGWGTTNEKLFF	TGCGCCAGCAGCTTGGGATGGGGGACAACTAATGAAAAACTGTTTTTT
TRBV30	NA	TRBJ2-7	15	NA	CAWSLRTLSSYEQYF	TGTGCCTGGAGTCTCAGGACATTAAGCTCCTACGAGCAGTACTTC
TRBV7-2	NA	TRBJ2-1	16	TRBD1	CASSFTGTGGYNEQFF	TGTGCCAGCAGCTTCACCGGGACAGGCGGCTACAATGAGCAGTTCTTC
TRBV19	NA	TRBJ2-2	16	NA	CASHRGATASTGELFF	TGTGCCAGTCATCGGGGGGCGACAGCTTCCACCGGGGAGCTGTTTTTT
TRBV11-3	NA	TRBJ2-3	17	TRBD2	CASSPRSGGEVGDTQYF	TGTGCCAGCAGCCCCCGTAGCGGGGGGGAGGTAGGAGATACGCAGTATTTT
TRBV4-1	NA	TRBJ1-4	16	NA	CASSQGSGHLDEKLFF	TGCGCCAGCAGCCAAGGTTCGGGGCATCTAGATGAAAAACTGTTTTTT
TRBV11-3	NA	TRBJ1-2	15	TRBD1	CASSLSVTGGYGYTF	TGTGCCAGCAGCTTATCGGTGACAGGGGGCTATGGCTACACCTTC
TRBV27	NA	TRBJ1-3	13	NA	CASSGSTGNTIYF	TGTGCCAGCTCAGGGAGTACTGGGAACACCATATATTTT
TRBV11-3	NA	TRBJ1-1	15	NA	CASSFLTWGNTEAFF	TGTGCCAGCAGCTTCTTGACATGGGGGAACACTGAAGCTTTCTTT
TRBV7-8	once	TRBJ1-2	13	NA	CASSFQRNYGYTF	TGTGCCAGCAGCTTCCAAAGGAACTATGGCTACACCTTC